Reported below is one TCR beta chain. The source of the sample is a study of blood T cell repertoires in COVID-19. Germline V gene sequence: CDR1 MDHEN, CDR2 SYDVKM. The V and J ends lost 4 bases and 0 bases, in that order; junction bases with no gene match: 2. The CDR3 length is 14 residues. Data came from immunoSEQ multiplex PCR; TCRdb stores just in-frame clones and leaves some out. The data contain some 260,000 clones, approximately 82% of them singletons. Material for sequencing was peripheral blood. The receptor comes from a young woman with acute or convalescent COVID-19. The rearrangement links TRBV28 to TRBJ2-5; 7 bases line up with TRBD1. The CDR3 region is CASSSTGYQETQYF. The CDR3 DNA is TGTGCCAGCAGTTCGACAGGGTACCAAGAGACCCAGTACTTC.